These T cell receptor beta chains were read from a single sample in a study of blood T cell repertoires in COVID-19. Assay: immunoSEQ multiplex PCR; the TCRdb copy retains only in-frame clones and omits some. Of some 200,000 clones listed, 85% to 90% are singletons. The sequenced material came from peripheral blood. All receptors derive from a man aged 80 or over with acute or convalescent COVID-19. CDR3s include the opening cysteine and the closing phenylalanine or tryptophan. D genes are given only for firm matches. Size values are once, few and many counts, or a class for expanded clones, and some rows have none.

j_call clone_size d_call v_call cdr3_nt cdr3_aa
TRBJ2-3 . TRBD2 TRBV5-1 TGCGCCAGCTCCCCCTTTAGCGGGCCCACGGATACGCAGTATTTT CASSPFSGPTDTQYF
TRBJ2-7 . . TRBV20-1 TGCAGCCCCTGGGGCGACTACGAGCAGTACTTC CSPWGDYEQYF
TRBJ2-7 . TRBD1 TRBV7-6 TGTGCCAGCAGCGCCGGGACAGGGGCCTACGAGCAGTACTTC CASSAGTGAYEQYF
TRBJ2-7 . TRBD1 TRBV5-4 TGTGCCAGCAGCTTCTTAGTAGACCACAGGGGGTTGTACGAGCAGTACTTC CASSFLVDHRGLYEQYF
TRBJ1-2 . . TRBV19 TGTGCCAGTAGTATAGGCAGACAGGATAACTATGGCTACACCTTC CASSIGRQDNYGYTF
TRBJ1-1 once TRBD1 TRBV19 TGTGCCAGTAGTATACGCGGGACAGGTCTTGAAGCTTTCTTT CASSIRGTGLEAFF
TRBJ2-3 . TRBD2 TRBV27 TGTGCCAGCAGTCCTCTCGCGGGAGGGATAGATACGCAGTATTTT CASSPLAGGIDTQYF
TRBJ1-1 . . TRBV7-9 TGTGCCAGCAGCTTAGGATCAGGGCCTAACACTGAAGCTTTCTTT CASSLGSGPNTEAFF
TRBJ2-7 . TRBD2 TRBV5-1 TGCGCCAGCAGCTTAGTGGGACTAGCTCACGAGCAGTACTTC CASSLVGLAHEQYF
TRBJ2-2 . . TRBV5-1 TGCGCCAGCAGCTTGGTGGCAGGCCAGAACACCGGGGAGCTGTTTTTT CASSLVAGQNTGELFF
TRBJ2-1 . TRBD2 TRBV28 TGTGCCAGCAGTCAGACTAGCGGGGGTAACTCCTACAATGAGCAGTTCTTC CASSQTSGGNSYNEQFF
TRBJ2-1 . . TRBV11-2 TGTGCCAGCAGGCCGGGTGTCGTGAAGAATGAGCAGTTCTTC CASRPGVVKNEQFF
TRBJ1-6 . . TRBV5-1 TGCGCCAGCAGCTCGGGCGACAGTTCACCCCTCCACTTT CASSSGDSSPLHF
TRBJ2-3 . TRBD2 TRBV28 TGTGCCAGCAGTGCCGGGACTAGCGGGAGGGGGTCAGATACGCAGTATTTT CASSAGTSGRGSDTQYF
TRBJ2-3 few TRBD1 TRBV11-3 TGTGCCAGCGGGGGACAGCACACAGATACGCAGTATTTT CASGGQHTDTQYF
TRBJ2-7 . . TRBV7-9 TGTGCCAGCAGCCACAGGATTTACGAGCAGTACTTC CASSHRIYEQYF
TRBJ1-1 . . TRBV6-2/TRBV6-3 TGTGCCAGCAGTTACCCCATCGGGGAGGTTGACACTGAAGCTTTCTTT CASSYPIGEVDTEAFF
TRBJ2-1 . TRBD2 TRBV28 TGTGCCAGCAGCCTCACTACTAGCGGGAGTCACAATGAGCAGTTCTTC CASSLTTSGSHNEQFF
TRBJ2-1 . TRBD2 TRBV7-6 TGTGCCAGCAGCTCCCAACCAGCGGGAGCCTACAATGAGCAGTTCTTC CASSSQPAGAYNEQFF
TRBJ1-4 few TRBD1 TRBV28 TGTGCCAGCAGTTCCATGGGACAGGGGATTAATGAAAAACTGTTTTTT CASSSMGQGINEKLFF
TRBJ1-4 . . TRBV16 TGTGCCAGCAGCCAGACACAGGCCGCAAACCTCCAAAAACTGTTTTTT CASSQTQAANLQKLFF
TRBJ1-1 . . TRBV5-1 TGCGCCAGCAGCGCCTGGACGGGGGGAAGCACTGAAGCTTTCTTT CASSAWTGGSTEAFF
TRBJ2-4 . TRBD1 TRBV19 TGTGCCAGTAGTAGGACAGGGGCGGAAAACATTCAGTACTTC CASSRTGAENIQYF
TRBJ2-5 . . TRBV18 TGTGCCAGCTCACCCGCGACAGATTGGGCCCAGTACTTC CASSPATDWAQYF
TRBJ2-2 . TRBD1 TRBV9 TGTGCCAGCAGCGTAGGGGTGTCGGACAGGGTCACCGGGGAGCTGTTTTTT CASSVGVSDRVTGELFF